This record concerns one T cell receptor (beta chain) sequence. The antigen this receptor binds is unknown. No clone much larger than this one lies a single base away; base qualities are absent. The immunoSEQ Assay, a bias-controlled multiplex PCR, was used to amplify TCRbeta CDR3 regions from genomic DNA. Per the source publication's procedure: The number of nucleated cells in each sample was estimated by amplification of reference gene primers within the assay. To quantify the absolute abundance of each unique TCRbeta CDR3 rearrangement, sequence reads were collapsed and filtered. For each sample, productive Simpson clonality was calculated as the square root of Simpson's diversity index over productive rearrangements. Drawn from immuneACCESS, this table holds only the in-frame rearrangements with V and J called that TCRdb kept. Clones are partly lost; checked studies trace under half to an unresolved V gene and leave the rest unexplained. The DNA was the basis for D and trimming; V, J and clone size are from that table. The sample table shows about 220,000 clones, and roughly 89% are seen once. The top ten hold roughly 16% of the sample.

This record belongs to a study of blood T cell repertoires in COVID-19 (dated by TCRdb to the early 2020s). For context, the study as a whole: The collaborator samples originated in the United States, Italy and Spain and spanned the acute and convalescent phases of COVID-19. The material from the prospective study consisted of cDNA or gDNA derived from T cells, B-cell-depleted T cells, or PBMCs. Nearly every sample came with metadata listing a de-identified subject ID, COVID-19 status, age in years and sex. HLA class I and class II types, where available, came from metadata supplied by the sample provider rather than from assay-based typing. The dataset comprised deeply sampled blood TCRbeta repertoires from subjects exposed to, actively infected with, or recovered from COVID-19. Samples were obtained from the ongoing ImmuneRACE study (first 160 participants) and from about 1,300 subjects provided by 6 global collaborators. The repertoires were released in a freely available public database meant as a resource for research on the immune response to SARS-CoV-2. The research as a whole found: How much clinical and demographic metadata was included differed by source and by participant, and the metadata was provided uncurated.

Participants in the prospective study were enrolled through a virtual design, were aged about 18 to 90 years, and lived in about two dozen United States geographic areas. In the prospective study, cohorts were assigned on the basis of participant-reported clinical history obtained from a screening survey and a study questionnaire. Exposed participants were defined as having been in contact with someone with a PCR-confirmed or clinician-diagnosed COVID-19 case within 2 weeks of study entry. In the prospective study, mobile phlebotomists collected whole blood, serum and a nasopharyngeal or oropharyngeal swab from each participant. Prospective study participants could optionally give additional blood draws and questionnaires over an approximately two-month period. Before DNA extraction, blood samples from the prospective study were shipped at room temperature or frozen. V gives up 10 bases and J gives up 2 bases, and the segment between their germline ends measures 15 bases. Spanning cysteine to phenylalanine, the CDR3 consists of 14 amino acids. Only the CDR3 region is kept as DNA, spanning 42 bases read in frame from base 1. CDR1 MNHEY and CDR2 SVGAGI are derived from the germline V gene.

The rearrangement joined TRBV6-5 to TRBJ1-3; 5 matching bases give a weak D call of TRBD1. Sequencing input: PBMCs or T cells enriched from blood (not recorded which). This TCR derives from a man younger than 40 who had been exposed to COVID-19. The DNA sequence is TGTGCCACCTTAGACAGTGCGACTGGAAACACCATATATTTT. This sequence encodes CATLDSATGNTIYF.